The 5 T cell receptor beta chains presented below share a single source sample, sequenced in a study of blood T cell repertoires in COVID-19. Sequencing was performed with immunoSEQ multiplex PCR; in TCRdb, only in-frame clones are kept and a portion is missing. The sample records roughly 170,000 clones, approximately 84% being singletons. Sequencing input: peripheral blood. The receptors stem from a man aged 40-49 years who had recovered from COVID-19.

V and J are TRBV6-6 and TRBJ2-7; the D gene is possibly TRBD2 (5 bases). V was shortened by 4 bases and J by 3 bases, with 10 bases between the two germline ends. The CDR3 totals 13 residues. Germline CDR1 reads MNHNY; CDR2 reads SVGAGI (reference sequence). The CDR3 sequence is CASSSRRLYEQYF. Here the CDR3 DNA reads TGTGCCAGCAGTTCACGGAGGCTCTACGAGCAGTACTTC.

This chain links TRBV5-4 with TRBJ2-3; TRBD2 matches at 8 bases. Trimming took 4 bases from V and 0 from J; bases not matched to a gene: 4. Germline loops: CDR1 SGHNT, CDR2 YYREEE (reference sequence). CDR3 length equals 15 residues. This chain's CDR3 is CASSPGGPSTDTQYF. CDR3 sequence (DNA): TGTGCCAGCAGCCCGGGGGGGCCTAGCACAGATACGCAGTATTTT.

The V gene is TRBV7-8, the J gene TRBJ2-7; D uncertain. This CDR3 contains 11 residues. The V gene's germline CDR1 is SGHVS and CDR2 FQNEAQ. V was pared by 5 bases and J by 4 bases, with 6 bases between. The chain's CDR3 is CASSVTYEQYF. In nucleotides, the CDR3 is TGTGCCAGCAGCGTCACATACGAGCAGTACTTC.

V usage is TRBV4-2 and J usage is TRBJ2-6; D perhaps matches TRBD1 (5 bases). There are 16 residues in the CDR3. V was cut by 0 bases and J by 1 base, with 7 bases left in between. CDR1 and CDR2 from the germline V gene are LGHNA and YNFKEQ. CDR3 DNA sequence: TGTGCCAGCAGCCAAGATCAGGGTTCTGGGGCCAACGTCCTGACTTTC. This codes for CASSQDQGSGANVLTF.

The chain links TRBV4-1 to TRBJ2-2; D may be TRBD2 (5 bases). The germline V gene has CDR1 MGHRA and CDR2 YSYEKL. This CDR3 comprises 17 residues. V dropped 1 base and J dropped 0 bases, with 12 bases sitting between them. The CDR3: CASSQGPLTTNTGELFF. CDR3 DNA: TGCGCCAGCAGCCAAGGCCCTTTGACTACGAACACCGGGGAGCTGTTTTTT.